The clone carrying this T cell receptor beta chain showed up many times. The data were taken from a study of T cells after yellow fever vaccination. Researchers made TCR cDNA using 5'RACE template switching, and this step added a universal primer site and UMIs. TCRdb used MiXCR to reprocess the 5' RACE reads, holding one entry per CDR3 protein. This sample has some 250,000 distinct CDR3 sequences, with roughly 3.5% found just once. V was pared by 3 bases and J by 5 bases, with 8 bases of the junction left unmatched. From germline, CDR1 is KGHSH and CDR2 LQKENI. This CDR3 is 15 amino acids long. Sequencing was performed on PBMCs, taken 15 days after the yellow fever booster vaccination. The source is a young man who received the YFV17D yellow fever vaccine. The chain is built from TRBV18 and TRBJ1-1; TRBD1 matches 8 bases. The CDR3 bases are TGTGCCAGCTCACCCTGGACAGGGCGGGGAACTGAAGCTTTCTTT. This encodes CASSPWTGRGTEAFF.